Shown below are 21 T cell receptor beta chains from a single sample sequenced in a study of cytomegalovirus exposure and HLA in healthy donors. In the PCR, 60 Vbeta and 13 Jbeta primers were used. Clones were sequenced by immunoSEQ multiplex PCR, and TCRdb holds only the in-frame ones, with some missing. Of 200,000 to 250,000 clones in the sample, 65% to 80% were seen once. Sequencing input: PBMCs. The source of these receptors is a man in his forties in good health and CMV-seronegative.

The gene calls are TRBV2 and TRBJ2-5; 10 nucleotides align to TRBD2. From germline, CDR1 is SNHLY and CDR2 FYNNEI. The length of the CDR3 is 14 residues. After removal of 8 bases from V and 5 bases from J, the junction contained 8 bases not matched to a gene. The CDR3 is CASGNSGGRETQYF. As DNA, the CDR3 is TGTGCCAGCGGGAATAGCGGGGGGAGGGAGACCCAGTACTTC.

This chain joins TRBV4-3 and TRBJ2-7; a weak D match, TRBD1 (6 bases). Germline-derived CDR1 and CDR2 are LGHNA and YSLEER. Trimming removed 0 bases at V and 2 bases at J, with 14 bases between. The CDR3 runs to 16 residues. CDR3: CASSQDGDIRAYEQYF. The CDR3 DNA reads as TGCGCCAGCAGCCAAGACGGGGACATTAGGGCCTACGAGCAGTACTTC.

V and J are TRBV19 and TRBJ1-1; D may be TRBD1 (6 bases). This CDR3 region has 16 residues. V lost 0 bases to trimming and J lost 4 bases, with 15 bases between them. Per germline, CDR1 LNHDA and CDR2 SQIVND (reference sequence). CDR3 region: CASSIDRGRGGTEAFF. CDR3 DNA sequence: TGTGCCAGTAGTATAGATCGAGGCAGGGGTGGCACTGAAGCTTTCTTT.

V and J are TRBV19 and TRBJ2-3; no clear D gene. CDR1 is LNHDA and CDR2 is SQIVND in the germline V gene (reference sequence). This CDR3 region has 14 residues. Trimming stripped 6 bases from V and 0 bases from J, with 10 bases between. As DNA, the CDR3 is TGTGCCAGTAGGCCAACACAGAGCACAGATACGCAGTATTTT. It specifies CASRPTQSTDTQYF.

For the CDR3, the DNA is TGTGCCAGCAGCGTAGACGCAGGGGGCGGCTACACCTTC. It specifies CASSVDAGGGYTF. V usage is TRBV9 and J usage is TRBJ1-2; 8 bases map to TRBD1. The length of the CDR3 is 13 residues. Germline lookup yields CDR1 SGDLS and CDR2 YYNGEE. J lost 8 bases, V lost 0 bases, and 3 bases had no gene match. The variable domain in full, completed from reference TRBV9 and TRBJ1-2, reads DSGVTQTPKHLITATGQRVTLRCSPRSGDLSVYWYQQSLDQGLQFLIQYYNGEERAKGNILERFSAQQFPDLHSELNLSSLELGDSALYFCASSVDAGGGYTFGSGTRLTVV.

CDR3 amino acids: CAITGTALNTEAFF. The CDR3 bases are TGTGCCATCACTGGGACAGCCTTAAACACTGAAGCTTTCTTT. J is TRBJ1-1 and V is TRBV10-3, with TRBD1 matching over 7 bases. Trimming cost V 7 bases and J 2 bases; bases outside gene matches: 7. Germline values: CDR1 ENHRY, CDR2 SYGVKD. CDR3 length equals 14 residues.

The chain is built from TRBV28 and TRBJ2-7, with D perhaps TRBD2 (7 bases). Germline CDR1 and CDR2: MDHEN and SYDVKM. The CDR3 contains 11 residues. CDR3 in amino acids: CAAGGAREQYF. The CDR3 bases are TGTGCTGCTGGGGGGGCGAGGGAGCAGTACTTC.

The V call is TRBV7-9, the J call TRBJ2-1, with D maybe TRBD2 (6 bases). CDR1 and CDR2 from the germline V gene are SEHNR and FQNEAQ (reference sequence). This CDR3 is 15 amino acids long. V gave up 4 bases and J gave up 0 bases, with 10 bases separating them. CDR3 residues: CASSSRRGSYNEQFF. DNA of the CDR3: TGTGCCAGCAGCTCTCGGAGGGGCTCCTACAATGAGCAGTTCTTC.

This chain links TRBV18 with TRBJ1-4; 7 nucleotides agree with TRBD1. There are 16 residues in the CDR3. V was pared by 1 base and J by 6 bases, with 8 bases of the junction left unmatched. Germline lookup yields CDR1 KGHSH and CDR2 LQKENI. The CDR3 loop reads CASSPRTNRGHEKLFF. DNA for the CDR3: TGTGCCAGCTCACCACGGACGAACAGGGGACATGAAAAACTGTTTTTT.

The V gene is TRBV30, the J gene TRBJ1-2; possibly TRBD1 for D (6 bases). CDR1 GTSNPN and CDR2 SVGIG come from the germline V gene (reference sequence). CDR3 length: 14 amino acids. V was pared by 2 bases and J by 8 bases, with 18 bases between. CDR3 nucleotides: TGTGCCTGGAGTAGGGGACAACGCTTAGGCGGCTACACCTTC. It codes for CAWSRGQRLGGYTF.

The J gene is TRBJ1-5, the V gene TRBV19; D is perhaps TRBD1 (6 bases). V lost 6 bases, J lost 6 bases, and 18 bases lay in between. Germline V gene data show CDR1 as LNHDA and CDR2 as SQIVND (reference sequence). The CDR3 loop spans 15 amino acids. CDR3 in DNA: TGTGCCAGTAGCTTTTGGTCAGGGGAAGGTCAGCCCCAGCATTTT. Its translation: CASSFWSGEGQPQHF.

For the CDR3, the DNA is TGTGCCAGCAGTCCCGGGGGACAGGGGCTCCTCCGGCAGTACTTC. It codes for CASSPGGQGLLRQYF. The chain employs TRBV6-5 and TRBJ2-7, with 10 nucleotides matching TRBD1. V gave up 5 bases and J gave up 9 bases; unmatched junction bases: 13. Germline CDR1 reads MNHEY; CDR2 reads SVGAGI. The CDR3 length is 15 residues.

The chain is built from TRBV5-4 and TRBJ2-3; D is perhaps TRBD1 (6 bases). Trimming took off 1 base at V and 7 bases at J, with 13 bases between the two ends. The CDR3 sequence is 14 residues long. Per germline, CDR1 SGHNT and CDR2 YYREEE (reference sequence). The chain's CDR3 is CASSLTQDSNTQYF. DNA for the CDR3: TGTGCCAGCAGCTTGACCCAGGACAGCAATACGCAGTATTTT.

The V call is TRBV28, the J call TRBJ1-4; the match to TRBD1 covers 10 bases. With 5 bases clipped from V and 6 bases from J, the junction kept 6 bases outside the gene matches. CDR3 length: 15 amino acids. CDR1 and CDR2 from the germline V gene are MDHEN and SYDVKM. DNA for the CDR3: TGTGCCAGCAGTCCCGCGACAGGGGGCTATGAAAAACTGTTTTTT. Residues: CASSPATGGYEKLFF. The full variable domain, its missing parts supplied by reference TRBV28 and TRBJ1-4, is DVKVTQSSRYLVKRTGEKVFLECVQDMDHENMFWYRQDPGLGLRLIYFSYDVKMKEKGDIPEGYSVSREKKERFSLILESASTNQTSMYLCASSPATGGYEKLFFGSGTQLSVL.

This chain joins TRBV5-1 and TRBJ1-1, with D possibly matching TRBD1 (6 bases). CDR1 and CDR2 from the germline V gene are SGHRS and YFSETQ. The CDR3 is made up of 15 amino acids. Trimming cost V 1 base and J 0 bases, with 10 bases left between them. The CDR3 sequence: CASSLQDSLNTEAFF. In nucleotides, the CDR3 is TGCGCCAGCAGCTTGCAGGACAGTTTGAACACTGAAGCTTTCTTT.

V is TRBV6-6 and J is TRBJ2-1; D is undetermined. CDR3 length: 15 amino acids. Germline lookup yields CDR1 MNHNY and CDR2 SVGAGI (reference sequence). With 7 bases removed from V and 0 bases from J, the gap between germline ends came to 13 bases. CDR3 region: CASIPDTSSYNEQFF. The CDR3 DNA is TGTGCCAGCATCCCAGACACGAGCTCCTACAATGAGCAGTTCTTC.

J is TRBJ2-7 and V is TRBV6-5; 9 positions match TRBD1. The trim removed 2 bases at V and 6 bases at J, leaving 5 bases unmatched. Per germline, CDR1 MNHEY and CDR2 SVGAGI. CDR3 size: 14 residues. The CDR3 sequence is CASSYAQGAAEQYF. CDR3 nucleotide sequence: TGTGCCAGCAGTTACGCACAGGGGGCAGCCGAGCAGTACTTC.

CDR3: CASSQGFPDRGHGYTF. The CDR3 region has the DNA TGCGCCAGCAGCCAAGGCTTCCCGGACAGGGGCCATGGCTACACCTTC. The rearrangement uses TRBV4-3 and TRBJ1-2; 9 nucleotides line up with TRBD1. Germline V gives CDR1 LGHNA, CDR2 YSLEER. The V segment lost 1 base and the J segment 6 bases; nucleotides outside the gene matches: 9. This CDR3 comprises 16 residues.

This clone showed up just once. The rearrangement links TRBV7-2 to TRBJ2-1; possibly TRBD2 for D (5 bases). The germline gives CDR1 SGHTA, CDR2 FQGNSA. Trimming pared 1 base from V and 1 base from J, leaving 8 bases between. This CDR3 contains 15 residues. The CDR3 DNA sequence: TGTGCCAGCAGCTTAGACCGGGGATCCTACAATGAGCAGTTCTTC. It translates to CASSLDRGSYNEQFF.

This CDR3 is CAWSLRAGADSYGYTF. In DNA, the CDR3 is TGTGCCTGGAGCCTCCGTGCAGGGGCCGACTCCTATGGCTACACCTTC. The chain joins TRBV30 to TRBJ1-2; the D gene is possibly TRBD1 (6 bases). Germline V gene lookup returns CDR1 GTSNPN and CDR2 SVGIG (reference sequence). The CDR3 is 16 amino acids. Trimming pared 3 bases from V and 4 bases from J, leaving 21 bases between.

This chain connects TRBV9 to TRBJ2-3, with TRBD2 identical over 8 bases. Germline CDR1 reads SGDLS; CDR2 reads YYNGEE. This CDR3 comprises 15 residues. The V and J ends lost 0 bases and 6 bases, in that order; junction bases with no gene match: 6. In DNA, the CDR3 is TGTGCCAGCAGCGTAGGAGGACTAGCATCGGATACGCAGTATTTT. It yields the protein CASSVGGLASDTQYF. The variable domain in full, with the rest retrieved from reference TRBV9 and TRBJ2-3, is DSGVTQTPKHLITATGQRVTLRCSPRSGDLSVYWYQQSLDQGLQFLIQYYNGEERAKGNILERFSAQQFPDLHSELNLSSLELGDSALYFCASSVGGLASDTQYFGPGTRLTVL.